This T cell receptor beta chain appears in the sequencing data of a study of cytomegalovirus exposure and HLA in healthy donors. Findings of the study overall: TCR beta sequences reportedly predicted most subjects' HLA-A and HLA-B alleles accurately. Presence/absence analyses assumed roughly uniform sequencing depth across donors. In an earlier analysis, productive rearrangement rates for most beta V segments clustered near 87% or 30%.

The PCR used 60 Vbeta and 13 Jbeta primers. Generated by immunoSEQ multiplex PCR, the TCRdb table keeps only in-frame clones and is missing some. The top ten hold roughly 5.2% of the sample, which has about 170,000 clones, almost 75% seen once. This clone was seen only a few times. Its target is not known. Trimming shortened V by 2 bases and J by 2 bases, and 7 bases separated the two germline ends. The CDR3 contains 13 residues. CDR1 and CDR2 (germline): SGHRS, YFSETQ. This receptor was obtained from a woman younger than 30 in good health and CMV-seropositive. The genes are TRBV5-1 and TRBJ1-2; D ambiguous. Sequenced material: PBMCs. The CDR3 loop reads CASSLQQNYGYTF. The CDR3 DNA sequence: TGCGCCAGCAGCTTACAACAGAACTATGGCTACACCTTC.